A selection of T cell receptor beta chains follows, all from one sample in a study of T cell responses to AZD1222 COVID-19 vaccine. Clones were sequenced by immunoSEQ multiplex PCR, and TCRdb holds only the in-frame ones, with some missing. The sample contains around 200,000 clones, roughly 88% of which appear only once. This specimen was peripheral blood, taken on day 0 of AZD1222 vaccination. These receptors were obtained from an adult in good health. CDR3s leave out the opening cysteine and the closing phenylalanine or tryptophan. Part of the rows lack a size; the others show once, few, many or a class for expanded clones.

>TRBV28|-
ASIRLAGGTDTQY
>TRBV19|-
ASSIGTGVNRYT
>TRBV5-1|once
ASSSGHRENSPLH
>TRBV9|-
ASSARQGFYEQY
>TRBV28|-
ASSTRGTQPQH
>TRBV9|-
ASTTGSGTDTQY
>TRBV28|once
ASSGRNRAGSYEQY
>TRBV28|-
ASRPIDTTYEQY
>TRBV28|-
ASSLYQGAANEKLF
>TRBV18|-
ASSPTTGGTSYEQY
>TRBV27|-
ASSVGQLNTEAF
>TRBV4-3|-
ASSRKGTGASSYNSPLH
>TRBV6-4|once
ASSDSSSRDQRSDTQY
>TRBV5-5|-
ASSHNWEKLF
>TRBV19|-
ASSIGPARDRGLYEQY
>TRBV4-1|-
ASSQDVGFGLPTDTQY
>TRBV7-2|-
ASSLVRGTDTQY
>TRBV28|-
ASSSPGGNTEAF
>TRBV6-1|-
ASSEGETQY
>TRBV6-1|-
ASRSGSTGELF
>TRBV6-4|-
ASSASGGEAWDEQF
>TRBV7-2|-
ASSFNRGETQY
>TRBV5-1|-
ASSKGQGINEQY
>TRBV7-2|-
ASSLEGQGLTVVHSPLH
>TRBV6-5|-
ASRGTANTEAF
>TRBV6-2/TRBV6-3|-
ASSFQGAEAF